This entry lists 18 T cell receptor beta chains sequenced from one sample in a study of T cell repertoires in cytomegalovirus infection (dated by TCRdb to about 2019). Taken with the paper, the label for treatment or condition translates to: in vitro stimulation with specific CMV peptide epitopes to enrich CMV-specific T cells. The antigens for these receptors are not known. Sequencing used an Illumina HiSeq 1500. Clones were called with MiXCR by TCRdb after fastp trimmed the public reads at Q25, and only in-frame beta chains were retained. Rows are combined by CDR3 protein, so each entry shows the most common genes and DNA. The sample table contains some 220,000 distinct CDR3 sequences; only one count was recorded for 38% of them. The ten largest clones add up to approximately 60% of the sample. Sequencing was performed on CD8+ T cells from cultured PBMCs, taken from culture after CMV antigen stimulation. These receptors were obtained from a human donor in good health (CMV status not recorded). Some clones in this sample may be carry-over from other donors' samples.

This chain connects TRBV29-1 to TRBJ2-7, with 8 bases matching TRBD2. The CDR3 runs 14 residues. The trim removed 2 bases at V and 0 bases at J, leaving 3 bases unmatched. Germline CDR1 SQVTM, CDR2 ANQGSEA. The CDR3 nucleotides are TGCAGCGTTGAACTAGCGGGTCCCTCCTACGAGCAGTACTTC. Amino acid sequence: CSVELAGPSYEQYF.

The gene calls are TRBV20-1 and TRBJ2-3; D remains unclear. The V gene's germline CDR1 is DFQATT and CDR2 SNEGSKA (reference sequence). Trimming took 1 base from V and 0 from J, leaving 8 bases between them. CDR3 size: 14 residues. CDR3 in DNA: TGCAGTGCTAGAGGAGAGACTAGCACAGATACGCAGTATTTT. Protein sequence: CSARGETSTDTQYF.

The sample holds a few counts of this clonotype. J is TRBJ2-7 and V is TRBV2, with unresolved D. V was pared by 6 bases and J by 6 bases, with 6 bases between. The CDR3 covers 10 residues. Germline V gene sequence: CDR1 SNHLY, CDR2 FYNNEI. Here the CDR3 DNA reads TGTGCCAGCAGGCCCCTCGAGCAGTACTTC. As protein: CASRPLEQYF.

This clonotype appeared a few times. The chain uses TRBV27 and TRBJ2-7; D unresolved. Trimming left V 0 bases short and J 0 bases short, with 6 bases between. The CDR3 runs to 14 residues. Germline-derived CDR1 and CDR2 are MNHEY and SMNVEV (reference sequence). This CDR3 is CASSLSLASYEQYF. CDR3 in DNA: TGTGCCAGCAGTTTATCATTAGCCTCCTACGAGCAGTACTTC.

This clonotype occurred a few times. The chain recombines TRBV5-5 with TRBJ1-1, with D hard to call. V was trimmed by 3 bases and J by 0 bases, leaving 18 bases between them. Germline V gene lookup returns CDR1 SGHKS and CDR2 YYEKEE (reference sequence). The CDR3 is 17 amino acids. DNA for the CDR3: TGTGCCAGCAGCTCTAGTCCCCTCCTTAGAATGAACACTGAAGCTTTCTTT. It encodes CASSSSPLLRMNTEAFF.

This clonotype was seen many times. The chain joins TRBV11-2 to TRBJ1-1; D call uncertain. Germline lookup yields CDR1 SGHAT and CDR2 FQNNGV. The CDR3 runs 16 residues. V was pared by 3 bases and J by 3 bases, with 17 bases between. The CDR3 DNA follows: TGTGCCAGCAGCTTCCCTCCTGGGTCTTCGGACACTGAAGCTTTCTTT. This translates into CASSFPPGSSDTEAFF. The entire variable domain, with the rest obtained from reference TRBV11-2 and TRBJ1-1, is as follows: EAGVAQSPRYKIIEKRQSVAFWCNPISGHATLYWYQQILGQGPKLLIQFQNNGVVDDSQLPKDRFSAERLKGVDSTLKIQPAKLEDSAVYLCASSFPPGSSDTEAFFGQGTRLTVV.

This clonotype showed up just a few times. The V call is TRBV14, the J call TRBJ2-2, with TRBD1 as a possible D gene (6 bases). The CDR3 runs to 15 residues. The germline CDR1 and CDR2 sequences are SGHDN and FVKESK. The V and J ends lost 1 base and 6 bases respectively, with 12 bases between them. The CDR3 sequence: CASSQGRDNSGELFF. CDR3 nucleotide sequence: TGTGCCAGCAGCCAAGGCCGGGACAACTCCGGGGAGCTGTTTTTT.

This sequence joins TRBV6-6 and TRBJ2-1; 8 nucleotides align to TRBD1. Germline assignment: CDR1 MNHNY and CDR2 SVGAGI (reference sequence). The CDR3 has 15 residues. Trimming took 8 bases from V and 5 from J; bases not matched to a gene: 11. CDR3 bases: TGTGCCAGCGGACAGGGCCCCCAGCGGGACAATGAGCAGTTCTTC. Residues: CASGQGPQRDNEQFF.

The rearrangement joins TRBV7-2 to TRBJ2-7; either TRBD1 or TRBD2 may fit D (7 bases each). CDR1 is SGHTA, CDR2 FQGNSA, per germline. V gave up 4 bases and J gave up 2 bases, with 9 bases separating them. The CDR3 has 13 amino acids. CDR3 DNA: TGTGCCAGCAGCTCAGGGGGGGCCTACGAGCAGTACTTC. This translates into CASSSGGAYEQYF.

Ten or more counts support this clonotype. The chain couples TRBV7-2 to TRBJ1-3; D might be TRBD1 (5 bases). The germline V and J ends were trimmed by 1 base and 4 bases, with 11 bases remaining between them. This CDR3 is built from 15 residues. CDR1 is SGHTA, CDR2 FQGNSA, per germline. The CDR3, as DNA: TGTGCCAGCAGCTTAGATTGGGGGAACGGAAACACCATATATTTT. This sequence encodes CASSLDWGNGNTIYF.

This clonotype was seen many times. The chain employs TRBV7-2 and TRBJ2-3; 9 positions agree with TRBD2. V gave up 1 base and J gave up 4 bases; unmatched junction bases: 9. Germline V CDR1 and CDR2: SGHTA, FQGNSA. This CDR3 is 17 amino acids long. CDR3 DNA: TGTGCCAGCAGCTTAGATTTAGCGGGAGCGGGCGCAGATACGCAGTATTTT. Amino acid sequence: CASSLDLAGAGADTQYF.

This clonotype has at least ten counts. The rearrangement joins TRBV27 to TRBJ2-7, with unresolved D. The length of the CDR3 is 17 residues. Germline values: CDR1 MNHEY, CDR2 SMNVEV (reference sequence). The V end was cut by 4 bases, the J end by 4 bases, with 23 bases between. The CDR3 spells CASSSIAKGLGRYEQYF. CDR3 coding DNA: TGTGCCAGCAGTTCAATCGCAAAGGGCCTGGGTCGGTACGAGCAGTACTTC.

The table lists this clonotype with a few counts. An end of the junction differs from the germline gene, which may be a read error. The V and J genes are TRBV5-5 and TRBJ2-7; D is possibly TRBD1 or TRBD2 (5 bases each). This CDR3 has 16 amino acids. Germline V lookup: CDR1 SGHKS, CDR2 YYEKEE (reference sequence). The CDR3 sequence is CVSSLNRGLRPYEQYF. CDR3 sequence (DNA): TGTGTCAGCAGCCTTAACCGGGGCCTTAGGCCCTACGAGCAGTACTTC.

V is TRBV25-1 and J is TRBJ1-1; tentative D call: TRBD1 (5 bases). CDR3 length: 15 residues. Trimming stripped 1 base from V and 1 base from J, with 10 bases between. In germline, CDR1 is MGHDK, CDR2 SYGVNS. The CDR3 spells CASSESGPSNTEAFF. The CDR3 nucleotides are TGTGCCAGCAGTGAATCGGGACCCTCGAACACTGAAGCTTTCTTT. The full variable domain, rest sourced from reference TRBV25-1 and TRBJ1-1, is EADIYQTPRYLVIGTGKKITLECSQTMGHDKMYWYQQDPGMELHLIHYSYGVNSTEKGDLSSESTVSRIRTEHFPLTLESARPSHTSQYLCASSESGPSNTEAFFGQGTRLTVV.

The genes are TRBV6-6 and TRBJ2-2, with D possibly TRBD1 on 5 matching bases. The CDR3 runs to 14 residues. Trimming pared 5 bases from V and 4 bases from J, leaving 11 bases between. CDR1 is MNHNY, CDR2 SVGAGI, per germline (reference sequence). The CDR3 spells CASSSRVGTGELFF. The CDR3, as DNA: TGTGCCAGCAGTAGCAGGGTCGGCACCGGGGAGCTGTTTTTT.

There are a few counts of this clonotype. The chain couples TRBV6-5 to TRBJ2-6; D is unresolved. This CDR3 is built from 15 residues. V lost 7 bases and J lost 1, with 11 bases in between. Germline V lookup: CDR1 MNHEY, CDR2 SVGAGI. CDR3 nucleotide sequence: TGTGCCAGCACCTTGGTGGGATCTGGGGCCAACGTCCTGACTTTC. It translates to CASTLVGSGANVLTF.

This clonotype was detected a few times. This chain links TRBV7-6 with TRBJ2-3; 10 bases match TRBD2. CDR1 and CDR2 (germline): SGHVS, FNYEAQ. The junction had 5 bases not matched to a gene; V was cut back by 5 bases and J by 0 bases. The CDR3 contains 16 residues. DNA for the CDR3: TGTGCCAGCAGCGGGACTAGCGAACTTAGCACAGATACGCAGTATTTT. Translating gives CASSGTSELSTDTQYF.

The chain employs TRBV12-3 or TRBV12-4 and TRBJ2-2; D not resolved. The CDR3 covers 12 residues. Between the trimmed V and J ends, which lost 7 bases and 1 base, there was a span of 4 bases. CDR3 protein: CASKMNTGELFF. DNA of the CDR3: TGTGCCAGCAAAATGAACACCGGGGAGCTGTTTTTT.